The clone carrying this T cell receptor beta chain was recorded many times. What it recognizes is unknown. A single run covered 15-18 subjects with over 170 million TCR-beta sequences. MiXCR was run by TCRdb on the 5' RACE reads, yielding one entry per CDR3 protein. Among around 130,000 distinct CDR3 sequences listed, about 3.4% were seen once. The sample is drawn from a study of neurological immune-mediated disorders. Points from the study as a whole: Patients with HTLV-1-associated myelopathy had the highest level of TCR clonal expansion, whereas patients with multiple sclerosis had the lowest level, falling beneath the level found in healthy controls. Across subjects, no CDR3 amino acid sequence appeared in expanded clones of more than one subject, a finding that suggested private repertoires in all groups.

The unsorted libraries were prepared from 2 million PBMCs (stored at -80 C). The source is a woman aged 25-40 years with multiple sclerosis. The sequencing sample was made of PBMCs.

The CDR3 here is CASSDGQASNQPQHF. The CDR3 coding sequence is TGTGCCAGCAGTGACGGGCAGGCGAGCAATCAGCCCCAGCATTTT. V usage is TRBV6-1 and J usage is TRBJ1-5, with no clear D. Germline CDR1 and CDR2: MNHNS and SASEGT. The germline V and J ends were trimmed by 3 bases and 1 base, with 10 bases remaining between them. The CDR3 is 15 residues long.